This T cell receptor beta chain was captured in a study of cytomegalovirus exposure and HLA in healthy donors. General study results and limits: Some V segments could not be told apart, so they were left out, TRBV6-2 and TRBV6-3 among them. In an earlier analysis, productive rearrangement rates for most beta V segments clustered near 87% or 30%.

The CDR3 has 14 residues. Germline CDR1 and CDR2: LGHNA and YSLEER. V was cut by 2 bases and J by 3 bases, with 7 bases left in between. The PCR employed 60 Vbeta primers together with 13 Jbeta primers. Under the authors' procedure: Among the unique TCR beta chains that a later analysis counted, some 73 million in all, 9.5 million to 11 million were shared. The assay was immunoSEQ multiplex PCR, and TCRdb's table has in-frame clones only and misses some. V and J calls and clone size follow that table, whereas D and trimming were derived from the DNA. The sample has 200,000 to 250,000 clones, 70% seen once. The sample holds a few counts of this clone. The antigen remains unidentified.

The sequence derives from a man aged 35-49 years in good health and CMV-seropositive. The V call is TRBV4-3, the J call TRBJ2-2; possible D gene TRBD1, 6 bases. Specimen: PBMCs. CDR3 amino acids: CASSQTGYTGELFF. In DNA, the CDR3 is TGCGCCAGCAGCCAAACAGGGTACACCGGGGAGCTGTTTTTT.